A single sample is the source of the 6 T cell receptor beta chains below, sequenced in a study of blood T cell repertoires in COVID-19. Only in-frame clones appear in the TCRdb table, and some are missing; sequencing was by immunoSEQ multiplex PCR. The sample holds about 56,000 clones, roughly 87% seen once. The sample taken for sequencing was peripheral blood. These receptors all come from a woman in her sixties with COVID-19, enrolled during active disease.

V usage is TRBV19 and J usage is TRBJ2-1; TRBD2 matches 7 bases. The CDR3 loop spans 16 amino acids. The V and J ends lost 5 bases and 4 bases, in that order; junction bases with no gene match: 11. Looked up from germline, CDR1 is LNHDA and CDR2 is SQIVND (reference sequence). The CDR3 coding sequence is TGTGCCAGTAGTCCGAGTGGGCTAGCGGAATACAATGAGCAGTTCTTC. Residues: CASSPSGLAEYNEQFF. Full variable domain (missing parts from reference TRBV19 and TRBJ2-1): DGGITQSPKYLFRKEGQNVTLSCEQNLNHDAMYWYRQDPGQGLRLIYYSQIVNDFQKGDIAEGYSVSREKKESFPLTVTSAQKNPTAFYLCASSPSGLAEYNEQFFGPGTRLTVL.

The CDR3 is CASSYSHFSYEQYF. The CDR3 DNA is TGTGCCAGCAGTTACTCGCACTTCTCCTACGAGCAGTACTTC. The chain links TRBV6-5 to TRBJ2-7, with D unresolved. There are 14 residues in the CDR3. The germline V and J ends were trimmed by 0 bases and 0 bases, with 6 bases remaining between them. CDR1 is MNHEY and CDR2 is SVGAGI in the germline V gene.

The J gene is TRBJ2-7, the V gene TRBV19; maybe TRBD1 (6 bases). The CDR3 runs to 15 residues. V dropped 5 bases and J dropped 0 bases, with 14 bases sitting between them. From germline, CDR1 is LNHDA and CDR2 SQIVND (reference sequence). The DNA of the CDR3 is TGTGCCAGTAGTGTCCGGGACACCCGCTCCTACGAGCAGTACTTC. The encoded protein is CASSVRDTRSYEQYF.

The chain combines TRBV27 with TRBJ2-7; unclear D gene. The CDR3 is 12 amino acids. Trimming cost V 6 bases and J 3 bases, with 9 bases left between them. Per germline, CDR1 MNHEY and CDR2 SMNVEV (reference sequence). The CDR3 sequence is CASRTNYYEQYF. The CDR3 DNA reads TGTGCCAGCAGGACAAATTACTACGAGCAGTACTTC.

V usage is TRBV19 and J usage is TRBJ2-6; D is uncertain. There are 16 residues in the CDR3. Germline V gene sequence: CDR1 LNHDA, CDR2 SQIVND (reference sequence). Trimming stripped 5 bases from V and 0 bases from J, with 11 bases between. CDR3: CASSQDWNSGANVLTF. CDR3 coding DNA: TGTGCCAGTAGTCAAGACTGGAACTCTGGGGCCAACGTCCTGACTTTC.

The chain uses TRBV3-1 (or the pseudogene TRBV3-2) and TRBJ1-3; possible D gene TRBD1, 6 bases. V lost 8 bases to trimming and J lost 4 bases, with 15 bases between them. In germline, CDR1 is LGHDT, CDR2 YNNKEL (reference sequence). This CDR3 has 14 amino acids. CDR3 residues: CASDRKAGGNTIYF. CDR3 nucleotide sequence: TGTGCCAGCGACAGGAAGGCTGGAGGAAACACCATATATTTT.